The 20 T cell receptor beta chains given below trace back to one sample, sequenced in a study of cytomegalovirus exposure and HLA in healthy donors. It was with 60 Vbeta and 13 Jbeta primers that the PCR ran. The protocol was immunoSEQ multiplex PCR, while the TCRdb copy is restricted to in-frame clones and leaves out a portion. The data hold 200,000 to 250,000 clones, with 70% to 80% observed a single time. Sequenced material: PBMCs. These receptors were obtained from a girl aged 2 to 9 in good health and CMV-seronegative.

The chain recombines TRBV2 with TRBJ2-1; 8 positions match TRBD1. V shed 1 base, J shed 3 bases, and the junction held 8 bases outside the gene matches. Germline CDR1 reads SNHLY; CDR2 reads FYNNEI. The CDR3 runs to 17 residues. The CDR3 reads CASSEGNRGSGYNEQFF. The CDR3 DNA follows: TGTGCCAGCAGTGAAGGTAACAGGGGGTCGGGCTACAATGAGCAGTTCTTC. Variable domain in full (rest from reference TRBV2 and TRBJ2-1): EPEVTQTPSHQVTQMGQEVILRCVPISNHLYFYWYRQILGQKVEFLVSFYNNEISEKSEIFDDQFSVERPDGSNFTLKIRSTKLEDSAMYFCASSEGNRGSGYNEQFFGPGTRLTVL.

The rearrangement joins TRBV15 to TRBJ2-6; a possible D gene is TRBD1 (6 bases). The germline V gene encodes CDR1 LNHNV and CDR2 YYDKDF (reference sequence). Trimming took off 0 bases at V and 4 bases at J, with 16 bases between the two ends. The CDR3 length is 18 residues. The CDR3 reads CATSRDTPQGNGANVLTF. The DNA for the CDR3 is TGTGCCACCAGCAGAGATACGCCGCAGGGGAACGGGGCCAACGTCCTGACTTTC. Looking up the rest from reference TRBV15 and TRBJ2-6 gives the full variable domain: DAMVIQNPRYQVTQFGKPVTLSCSQTLNHNVMYWYQQKSSQAPKLLFHYYDKDFNNEADTPDNFQSRRPNTSFCFLDIRSPGLGDTAMYLCATSRDTPQGNGANVLTFGAGSRLTVL.

V and J are TRBV14 and TRBJ1-2; no firm D call. The CDR3 is made up of 14 amino acids. The germline V and J ends were trimmed by 0 bases and 2 bases, with 7 bases remaining between them. CDR1 SGHDN and CDR2 FVKESK come from the germline V gene. The DNA for the CDR3 is TGTGCCAGCAGCCAAGATTTCGGGAACTATGGCTACACCTTC. It yields the protein CASSQDFGNYGYTF.

The genes are TRBV5-1 and TRBJ1-1; D uncertain. The CDR3 loop spans 11 amino acids. Germline V gene sequence: CDR1 SGHRS, CDR2 YFSETQ. Trimming cost V 3 bases and J 7 bases, with 7 bases left between them. The CDR3 spells CASSSGLEAFF. The CDR3 DNA reads TGCGCCAGCAGCTCGGGTCTTGAAGCTTTCTTT. Complete variable domain (other parts from reference TRBV5-1 and TRBJ1-1): KAGVTQTPRYLIKTRGQQVTLSCSPISGHRSVSWYQQTPGQGLQFLFEYFSETQRNKGNFPGRFSGRQFSNSRSEMNVSTLELGDSALYLCASSSGLEAFFGQGTRLTVV.

This clone was observed a single time. The CDR3 nucleotides are TGTGCCAGCAGTGCCAGCGGGAAAGTCTACGAGCAGTACTTC. It translates to CASSASGKVYEQYF. The chain combines TRBV2 with TRBJ2-7; 7 nucleotides line up with TRBD2. After removal of 4 bases from V and 3 bases from J, the junction contained 6 bases not matched to a gene. The CDR3 consists of 14 residues. CDR1 is SNHLY, CDR2 FYNNEI, per germline.

The rearrangement joins TRBV6-4 to TRBJ2-7; weak D call: TRBD2 (5 bases). Germline V gene data show CDR1 as MRHNA and CDR2 as SNTAGT. Trimming stripped 2 bases from V and 2 bases from J, with 13 bases between. This CDR3 is built from 15 residues. DNA for the CDR3: TGTGCCAGCAGTGACGGGGAGCGCCCCCCCTACGAGCAGTACTTC. Amino acids: CASSDGERPPYEQYF.

About this clone: The junction shows a germline mismatch at one end, possibly a read error. The chain has TRBV7-9 and TRBJ1-2, with unresolved D. Germline V gene sequence: CDR1 SEHNR, CDR2 FQNEAQ (reference sequence). This CDR3 has 12 amino acids. In DNA form, the CDR3 reads TGTTCCAGCAGCTTCGGTTCGGATGGCTACACCTTC. Translating gives CSSSFGSDGYTF.

This chain joins TRBV10-3 and TRBJ1-2; 9 bases are a match to TRBD1. Per germline, CDR1 ENHRY and CDR2 SYGVKD. V lost 5 bases, J lost 5 bases, and 6 bases stayed unmatched. The CDR3 loop spans 14 amino acids. This chain's CDR3 is CAISQGQGGYGYTF. The CDR3 DNA reads as TGTGCCATCAGTCAGGGACAGGGAGGTTATGGCTACACCTTC.

The rearrangement uses TRBV29-1 and TRBJ1-2; D might be TRBD1 (6 bases). Germline-derived CDR1 and CDR2 are SQVTM and ANQGSEA. This CDR3 region has 11 residues. The V gene lost 7 bases and the J gene lost 4 bases, with 10 bases spanning the gap. The chain's CDR3 is CSGRTVYGYTF. CDR3 sequence (DNA): TGCAGCGGACGGACAGTCTATGGCTACACCTTC.

The rearrangement uses TRBV6-1 and TRBJ2-1; D is perhaps TRBD1 (6 bases). CDR1 and CDR2 from the germline V gene are MNHNS and SASEGT. The CDR3 has 15 amino acids. V was pared by 6 bases and J by 4 bases, with 16 bases between. CDR3 bases: TGTGCCAGCAGAAGGACAGCCACCCAGTACAATGAGCAGTTCTTC. Protein sequence: CASRRTATQYNEQFF.

The rearrangement joins TRBV5-4 to TRBJ2-5, with TRBD2 identical over 11 bases. The CDR3 is made up of 15 amino acids. V shed 3 bases, J shed 2 bases, and the junction held 3 bases outside the gene matches. The V gene's germline CDR1 is SGHNT and CDR2 YYREEE (reference sequence). The CDR3 DNA reads TGTGCCAGCAGCTCGCGACTAGCGGGGCAAGAGACCCAGTACTTC. Translation: CASSSRLAGQETQYF.

The J gene is TRBJ2-7, the V gene TRBV7-9, with a possible D match to TRBD1 (6 bases). Germline loops: CDR1 SEHNR, CDR2 FQNEAQ (reference sequence). V was trimmed by 4 bases and J by 4 bases, leaving 8 bases between them. The CDR3 sequence is 12 residues long. The CDR3 loop reads CASSSTGYEQYF. CDR3 DNA sequence: TGTGCCAGCAGCTCTACAGGGTACGAGCAGTACTTC.

DNA for the CDR3: TGTGCCAGCTCACCGACAGACAGCCCAGCTTATGGCTACACCTTC. Encoded protein: CASSPTDSPAYGYTF. The chain has TRBV18 and TRBJ1-2; weak D call: TRBD1 (5 bases). V was clipped by 3 bases and J by 5 bases, with 16 bases between them. From germline, CDR1 is KGHSH and CDR2 LQKENI. The CDR3 consists of 15 residues.

The rearrangement links TRBV4-1 to TRBJ1-1; D may be TRBD1 (5 bases). CDR1 is MGHRA and CDR2 is YSYEKL in the germline V gene. V lost 0 bases and J 0 bases, leaving 5 bases between the germline ends. CDR3 length equals 14 residues. In DNA form, the CDR3 reads TGCGCCAGCAGCCAAGAACAGGTGAACACTGAAGCTTTCTTT. As protein: CASSQEQVNTEAFF.

This chain links TRBV6-4 with TRBJ2-7; a possible D gene is TRBD2 (5 bases). The CDR3 covers 15 residues. Germline V gives CDR1 MRHNA, CDR2 SNTAGT. Trimming pared 2 bases from V and 2 bases from J, leaving 13 bases between. The CDR3 here is CASSDAQLDAYEQYF. CDR3 coding DNA: TGTGCCAGCAGTGACGCCCAACTAGACGCCTACGAGCAGTACTTC.

This clone was found many times. The chain links TRBV4-1 to TRBJ1-5; 8 bases align to TRBD1. The CDR3 extends over 14 amino acids. The V segment lost 2 bases and the J segment 6 bases; nucleotides outside the gene matches: 3. CDR1 and CDR2 from the germline V gene are MGHRA and YSYEKL. This CDR3 is CASSQSDRVQPQHF. The CDR3 region has the DNA TGCGCCAGCAGCCAATCGGACAGGGTTCAGCCCCAGCATTTT.

The V gene is TRBV4-1, the J gene TRBJ2-7; 7 bases agree with TRBD2. The V segment lost 4 bases and the J segment 0 bases; nucleotides outside the gene matches: 0. The CDR3 contains 13 residues. CDR1 MGHRA and CDR2 YSYEKL come from the germline V gene. Here the CDR3 DNA reads TGCGCCAGCAGCCGGGGGGGCTCCTACGAGCAGTACTTC. This encodes CASSRGGSYEQYF.

The rearrangement joins TRBV5-1 to TRBJ1-1; 7 nucleotides match TRBD1. The CDR3 totals 16 residues. Per germline, CDR1 SGHRS and CDR2 YFSETQ. V lost 0 bases, J lost 3 bases, and 8 bases stayed unmatched. The CDR3 spells CASSLAFRQGDTEAFF. The CDR3 DNA is TGCGCCAGCAGCTTGGCCTTTAGGCAGGGGGACACTGAAGCTTTCTTT.

The chain employs TRBV30 and TRBJ1-2; D might be TRBD1 (6 bases). The CDR3 contains 12 residues. The germline V and J ends were trimmed by 2 bases and 6 bases, with 10 bases remaining between them. Germline V gives CDR1 GTSNPN, CDR2 SVGIG (reference sequence). CDR3 loop: CAWSWQGHGYTF. The CDR3 DNA reads TGTGCCTGGAGTTGGCAGGGGCATGGCTACACCTTC.

The sample holds one count of this clone. The chain uses TRBV7-9 and TRBJ2-1; 12 positions agree with TRBD2. V was clipped by 5 bases and J by 7 bases; unmatched bases: 9. The germline CDR1 and CDR2 sequences are SEHNR and FQNEAQ (reference sequence). The CDR3 contains 16 residues. The CDR3, as DNA: TGTGCCAGCAGCGCGCGTACTAGCGGGGGGAGAAATGAGCAGTTCTTC. As protein: CASSARTSGGRNEQFF.